This entry is about one T cell receptor (beta chain). These data come from a study of blood T cell repertoires in COVID-19. Study-wide background: COVID-19 samples collected from the United States, Italy and Spain covered acute and convalescent phases. From T cells, B-cell-depleted T cells, or PBMCs came the material, which was cDNA or gDNA.

Original handling: Reference gene primer amplification yielded estimated nucleated cell counts. Sequencing used immunoSEQ multiplex PCR; TCRdb keeps in-frame clones, though not all of them. That table supplies the V and J calls and clone size; D and trimming were determined from the DNA. This sample has roughly 280,000 clones; about 88% occur once, and the top ten carry approximately 2%. Trimming stripped 1 base from V and 6 bases from J, with 12 bases between. Germline V gives CDR1 SGHAT, CDR2 FQDESV (reference sequence). The CDR3 spans 15 residues. The chain links TRBV11-1 to TRBJ2-2, with a tentative D call TRBD1 (6 bases). The TCR sequence derives from a young man with active or convalescent COVID-19. Sequencing used peripheral blood. CDR3 in DNA: TGTGCCAGCAGCTTAGGCACAGGGATCGCCGGGGAGCTGTTTTTT. It specifies CASSLGTGIAGELFF.